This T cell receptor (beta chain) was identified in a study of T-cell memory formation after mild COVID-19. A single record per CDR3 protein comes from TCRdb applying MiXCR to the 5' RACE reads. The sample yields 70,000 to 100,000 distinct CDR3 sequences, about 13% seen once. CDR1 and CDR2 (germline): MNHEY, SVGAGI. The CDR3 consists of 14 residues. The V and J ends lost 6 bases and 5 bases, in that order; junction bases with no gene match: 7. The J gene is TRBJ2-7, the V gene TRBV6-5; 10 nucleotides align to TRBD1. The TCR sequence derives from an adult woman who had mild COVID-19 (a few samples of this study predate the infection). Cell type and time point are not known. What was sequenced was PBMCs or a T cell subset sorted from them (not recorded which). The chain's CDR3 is CASRTGQGSNEQYF. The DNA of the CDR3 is TGTGCCAGCAGGACGGGACAGGGGTCCAACGAGCAGTACTTC.